Below, 16 T cell receptor beta chains from the same sample are listed, as sequenced in a study of cytomegalovirus exposure and HLA in healthy donors. Primers: 60 Vbeta forward and 13 Jbeta reverse. Only in-frame clones appear in the TCRdb table, and some are missing; sequencing was by immunoSEQ multiplex PCR. This sample has approximately 79,000 clones, with roughly 79% found just once. The sample taken for sequencing was PBMCs. The receptors were gathered from a man in his forties in good health and CMV-seronegative.

Comment on this clone: Its ends do not fully match the called genes, so a read error is possible. The J gene is TRBJ1-1, the V gene TRBV7-9; D ambiguous. The CDR3 consists of 11 residues. The germline gives CDR1 SEHNR, CDR2 FQNEAQ (reference sequence). Written as DNA, the CDR3 is TGTTCCAGCAGCTCTCTCACTGAAGCTTTCTTT. Its protein product is CSSSSLTEAFF.

This chain connects TRBV6-5 to TRBJ1-5, with TRBD1 matching 8 bases. There are 14 residues in the CDR3. Germline assignment: CDR1 MNHEY and CDR2 SVGAGI. V dropped 4 bases and J dropped 10; count of bases not matched to a gene: 9. Written as DNA, the CDR3 is TGTGCCAGCAGTTCATCAGGGGGCCTCGGCCCCCAGCATTTT. This codes for CASSSSGGLGPQHF.

Within the sample, this clone is medium-sized. The chain uses TRBV19 and TRBJ1-4, with 8 bases aligning to TRBD1. The CDR3 covers 13 residues. V trimming: 9 bases; J trimming: 7 bases; junction bases outside the gene matches: 7. From germline, CDR1 is LNHDA and CDR2 SQIVND (reference sequence). The DNA for the CDR3 is TGTGCCAGCACGGGACAGGTATTTGAAAAACTGTTTTTT. It is translated as CASTGQVFEKLFF.

The chain uses TRBV28 and TRBJ2-5; TRBD2 aligns across 7 bases. Per germline, CDR1 MDHEN and CDR2 SYDVKM. The CDR3 runs 16 residues. The V and J ends lost 5 bases and 5 bases, in that order; junction bases with no gene match: 14. The CDR3 DNA is TGTGCCAGCAGTGCCGCCGGGACTAATAAACAGGAGACCCAGTACTTC. It specifies CASSAAGTNKQETQYF.

The chain is built from TRBV7-9 and TRBJ1-5; D gene ambiguous. This CDR3 comprises 15 residues. Germline CDR1 and CDR2: SEHNR and FQNEAQ (reference sequence). V lost 2 bases, J lost 0 bases, and 8 bases lay in between. Written as DNA, the CDR3 is TGTGCCAGCAGCTTAAACGGTCATAGCAATCAGCCCCAGCATTTT. Translating gives CASSLNGHSNQPQHF.

The chain has TRBV28 and TRBJ2-7, with D perhaps TRBD2 (6 bases). This CDR3 has 16 residues. Germline V lookup: CDR1 MDHEN, CDR2 SYDVKM. Trimming pared 8 bases from V and 2 bases from J, leaving 22 bases between. The CDR3 region has the DNA TGTGCCAGCCAGGGAGGCTTCGGGGCCCTGGCCTACGAGCAGTACTTC. It translates to CASQGGFGALAYEQYF.

To note about this clone: Other DNA sequences of this sample code for an identical CDR3. The chain is built from TRBV6-6 and TRBJ1-1; tentatively, D is TRBD1 (6 bases). V shed 2 bases and J shed 0 bases, with 7 bases lying between them. CDR3 length equals 14 residues. The V gene's germline CDR1 is MNHNY and CDR2 SVGAGI (reference sequence). CDR3 sequence: CASSYGQLNTEAFF. The CDR3 region has the DNA TGTGCCAGCAGTTACGGACAGTTGAACACTGAAGCTTTCTTT.

This clone showed up just a few times. V and J are TRBV7-8 and TRBJ1-2; 9 bases align to TRBD1. The V gene's germline CDR1 is SGHVS and CDR2 FQNEAQ. The CDR3 has 16 residues. V shed 1 base, J shed 3 bases, and the junction held 6 bases outside the gene matches. This CDR3 is CASSLDFGTGHYGYTF. The CDR3 DNA reads as TGTGCCAGCAGCTTAGATTTCGGGACAGGGCACTATGGCTACACCTTC.

V and J are TRBV15 and TRBJ2-5; 7 bases agree with TRBD1. The J call may be incorrect, as the DNA end agrees better with TRBJ2-7. Germline V gene lookup returns CDR1 LNHNV and CDR2 YYDKDF (reference sequence). The length of the CDR3 is 16 residues. The CDR3 DNA sequence: TGTGCCACCAGCAGAGGATTGGGGACAGTCTTCTACGAGCAGTACTTC. It yields the protein CATSRGLGTVFYEQYF.

This CDR3 is CASSKGQFTDTQYF. The CDR3 nucleotides are TGTGCCAGCAGTAAAGGACAGTTCACAGATACGCAGTATTTT. V is TRBV28 and J is TRBJ2-3, with TRBD1 as a possible D gene (6 bases). The V end was cut by 5 bases, the J end by 2 bases, with 11 bases between. Germline V gene sequence: CDR1 MDHEN, CDR2 SYDVKM. The CDR3 contains 14 residues.

In this sample, this clone turned up a few times. The genes are TRBV2 and TRBJ2-2; TRBD1 matches 9 bases. Germline loops: CDR1 SNHLY, CDR2 FYNNEI. The CDR3 is 15 residues long. V lost 7 bases and J lost 5; bases outside the gene matches: 8. The CDR3 sequence is CASTQWGTGTGELFF. CDR3 DNA sequence: TGTGCCAGCACCCAATGGGGGACAGGGACCGGGGAGCTGTTTTTT.

This clone came up a few times. The V and J genes are TRBV2 and TRBJ1-1; 10 bases fit TRBD1. V was pared by 6 bases and J by 4 bases, with 5 bases of the junction left unmatched. Germline loops: CDR1 SNHLY, CDR2 FYNNEI. The CDR3 is made up of 14 amino acids. The CDR3 sequence: CASRGQGLGTEAFF. In DNA, the CDR3 is TGTGCCAGCAGGGGACAGGGGTTAGGCACTGAAGCTTTCTTT. The whole variable domain, remainder taken from reference TRBV2 and TRBJ1-1, is EPEVTQTPSHQVTQMGQEVILRCVPISNHLYFYWYRQILGQKVEFLVSFYNNEISEKSEIFDDQFSVERPDGSNFTLKIRSTKLEDSAMYFCASRGQGLGTEAFFGQGTRLTVV.

The genes are TRBV27 and TRBJ2-1, with 8 bases lining up with TRBD2. Germline values: CDR1 MNHEY, CDR2 SMNVEV (reference sequence). The V gene end was trimmed by 7 bases and the J gene end by 4 bases; junction bases not matched to a gene: 6. The CDR3 is 14 residues long. The CDR3, as DNA: TGTGCCAGCACCGGCGGGAGGTCATACAATGAGCAGTTCTTC. It codes for CASTGGRSYNEQFF.

The chain uses TRBV4-2 and TRBJ2-7; D possibly corresponds to TRBD1 (6 bases). The germline CDR1 and CDR2 sequences are LGHNA and YNFKEQ. The CDR3 extends over 15 amino acids. The germline V and J ends were trimmed by 4 bases and 2 bases, with 15 bases remaining between them. This CDR3 reads CASSPGEGWAYEQYF. In DNA, the CDR3 is TGTGCCAGCAGCCCAGGGGAAGGCTGGGCCTACGAGCAGTACTTC.

The V gene is TRBV9, the J gene TRBJ2-2; no clear D gene. Germline lookup yields CDR1 SGDLS and CDR2 YYNGEE. V was clipped by 1 base and J by 3 bases, with 10 bases between them. This CDR3 is built from 15 residues. The CDR3 sequence is CASSVYRQDTGELFF. CDR3 coding DNA: TGTGCCAGCAGCGTATACCGGCAGGACACCGGGGAGCTGTTTTTT. The whole variable domain, remainder taken from reference TRBV9 and TRBJ2-2, is DSGVTQTPKHLITATGQRVTLRCSPRSGDLSVYWYQQSLDQGLQFLIQYYNGEERAKGNILERFSAQQFPDLHSELNLSSLELGDSALYFCASSVYRQDTGELFFGEGSRLTVL.

The V call is TRBV2, the J call TRBJ1-6; the D gene is possibly TRBD1 (5 bases). The CDR3 has 16 amino acids. Trimming took 2 bases from V and 8 from J, leaving 16 bases between them. Germline lookup yields CDR1 SNHLY and CDR2 FYNNEI. As DNA, the CDR3 is TGTGCCAGCAGTGAACTCGGGGGAGGGAATGATTCACCCCTCCACTTT. It translates to CASSELGGGNDSPLHF.